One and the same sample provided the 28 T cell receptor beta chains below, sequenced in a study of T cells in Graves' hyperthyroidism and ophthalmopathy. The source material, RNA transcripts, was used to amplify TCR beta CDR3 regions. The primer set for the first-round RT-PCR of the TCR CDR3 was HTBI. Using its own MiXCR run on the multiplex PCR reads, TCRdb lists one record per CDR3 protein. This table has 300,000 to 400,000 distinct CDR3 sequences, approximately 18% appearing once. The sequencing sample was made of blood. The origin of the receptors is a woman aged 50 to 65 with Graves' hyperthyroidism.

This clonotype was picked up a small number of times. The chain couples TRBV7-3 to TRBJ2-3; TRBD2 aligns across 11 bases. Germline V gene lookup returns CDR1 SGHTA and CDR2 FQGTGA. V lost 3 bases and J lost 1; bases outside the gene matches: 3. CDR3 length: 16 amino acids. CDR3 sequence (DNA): TGTGCCAGCAGCTTTCTAGCGGGGGGCCGCACAGATACGCAGTATTTT. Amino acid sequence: CASSFLAGGRTDTQYF.

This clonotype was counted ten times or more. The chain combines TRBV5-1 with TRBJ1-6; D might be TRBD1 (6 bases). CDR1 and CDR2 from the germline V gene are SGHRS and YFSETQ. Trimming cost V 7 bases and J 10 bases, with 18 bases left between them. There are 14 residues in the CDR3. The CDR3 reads CASGDEQGSSPLHF. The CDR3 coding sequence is TGCGCCAGCGGGGATGAACAGGGTAGCTCACCCCTCCACTTT. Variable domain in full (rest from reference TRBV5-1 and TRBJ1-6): KAGVTQTPRYLIKTRGQQVTLSCSPISGHRSVSWYQQTPGQGLQFLFEYFSETQRNKGNFPGRFSGRQFSNSRSEMNVSTLELGDSALYLCASGDEQGSSPLHFGNGTRLTVT.

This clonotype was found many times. Here the CDR3 DNA reads TGCAGCGGCGGACGTCAGAACACTGAAGCTTTCTTT. Its translation is CSGGRQNTEAFF. This rearrangement joins TRBV29-1 to TRBJ1-1, with D hard to call. Germline lookup yields CDR1 SQVTM and CDR2 ANQGSEA. The CDR3 has 12 residues. V lost 7 bases, J lost 1 base, and 10 bases lay in between.

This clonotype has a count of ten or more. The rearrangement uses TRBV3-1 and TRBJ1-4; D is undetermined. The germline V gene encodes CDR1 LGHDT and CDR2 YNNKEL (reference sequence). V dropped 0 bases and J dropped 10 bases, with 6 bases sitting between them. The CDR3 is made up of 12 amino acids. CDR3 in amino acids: CASSQDTGKLFF. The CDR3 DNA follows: TGTGCCAGCAGCCAAGACACTGGAAAACTGTTTTTT.

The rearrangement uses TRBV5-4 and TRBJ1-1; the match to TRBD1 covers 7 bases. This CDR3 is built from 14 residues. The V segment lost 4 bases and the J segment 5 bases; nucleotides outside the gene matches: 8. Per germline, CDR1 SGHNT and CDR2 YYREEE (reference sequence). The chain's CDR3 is CASSKDRDGTEAFF. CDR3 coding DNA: TGTGCCAGCAGCAAAGACAGGGATGGAACTGAAGCTTTCTTT.

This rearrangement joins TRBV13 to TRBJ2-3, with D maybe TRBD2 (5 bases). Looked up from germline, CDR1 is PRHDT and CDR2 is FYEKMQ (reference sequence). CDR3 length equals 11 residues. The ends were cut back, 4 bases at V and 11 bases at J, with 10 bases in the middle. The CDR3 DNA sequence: TGTGCCAGCAGCTCCCCGGGAAAGCAGTATTTT. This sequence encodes CASSSPGKQYF.

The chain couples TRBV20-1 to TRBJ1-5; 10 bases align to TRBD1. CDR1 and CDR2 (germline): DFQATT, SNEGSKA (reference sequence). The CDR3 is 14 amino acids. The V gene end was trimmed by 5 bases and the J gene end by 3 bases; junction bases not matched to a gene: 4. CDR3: CSAGQGGHNQPQHF. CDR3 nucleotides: TGCAGTGCTGGACAGGGGGGGCACAATCAGCCCCAGCATTTT.

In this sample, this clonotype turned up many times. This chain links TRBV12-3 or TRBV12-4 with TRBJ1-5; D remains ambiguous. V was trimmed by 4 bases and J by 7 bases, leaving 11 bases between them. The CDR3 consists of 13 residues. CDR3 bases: TGTGCCAGCAGTTCCGGGATCTTGCAGCCCCAGCATTTT. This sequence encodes CASSSGILQPQHF.

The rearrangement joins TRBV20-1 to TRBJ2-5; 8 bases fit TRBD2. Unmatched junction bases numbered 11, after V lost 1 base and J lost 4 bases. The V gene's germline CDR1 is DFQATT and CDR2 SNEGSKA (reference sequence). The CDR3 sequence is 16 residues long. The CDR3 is CSARVPPSGRRETQYF. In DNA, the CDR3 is TGCAGTGCTAGAGTACCTCCGAGCGGGAGAAGAGAGACCCAGTACTTC.

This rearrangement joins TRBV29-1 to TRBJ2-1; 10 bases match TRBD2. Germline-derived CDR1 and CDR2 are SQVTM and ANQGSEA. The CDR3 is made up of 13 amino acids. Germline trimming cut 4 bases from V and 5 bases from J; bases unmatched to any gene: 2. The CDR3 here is CSVVGLADNEQFF. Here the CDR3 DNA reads TGCAGCGTTGTTGGACTAGCGGACAATGAGCAGTTCTTC.

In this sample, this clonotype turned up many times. The CDR3 protein is CASSTGGLNQPQHF. DNA for the CDR3: TGTGCCAGCAGCACAGGGGGCCTCAATCAGCCCCAGCATTTT. The chain couples TRBV28 to TRBJ1-5; 9 nucleotides agree with TRBD1. Unmatched junction bases numbered 3, after V lost 6 bases and J lost 3 bases. This CDR3 is 14 amino acids long. CDR1 is MDHEN, CDR2 SYDVKM, per germline.

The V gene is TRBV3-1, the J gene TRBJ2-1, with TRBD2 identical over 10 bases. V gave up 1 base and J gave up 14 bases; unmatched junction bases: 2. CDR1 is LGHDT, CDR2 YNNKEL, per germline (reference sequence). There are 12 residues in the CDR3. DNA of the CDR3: TGTGCCAGCAGCCAAGGACTAGCGGGTGAGTTCTTC. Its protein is CASSQGLAGEFF.

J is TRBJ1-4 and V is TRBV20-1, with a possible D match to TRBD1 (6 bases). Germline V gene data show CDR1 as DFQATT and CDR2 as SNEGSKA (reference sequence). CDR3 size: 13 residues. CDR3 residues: CSGLKTGSEKLFF. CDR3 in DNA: TGCAGCGGACTCAAGACAGGCAGTGAAAAACTGTTTTTT.

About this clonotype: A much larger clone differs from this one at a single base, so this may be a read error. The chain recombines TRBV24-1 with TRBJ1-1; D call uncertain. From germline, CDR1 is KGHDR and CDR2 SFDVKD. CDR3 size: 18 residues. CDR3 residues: CAASDFPPRGSSNTEAFF. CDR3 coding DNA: TGTGCCGCCAGTGATTTCCCCCCTCGAGGATCCAGTAACACTGAAGCTTTCTTT.

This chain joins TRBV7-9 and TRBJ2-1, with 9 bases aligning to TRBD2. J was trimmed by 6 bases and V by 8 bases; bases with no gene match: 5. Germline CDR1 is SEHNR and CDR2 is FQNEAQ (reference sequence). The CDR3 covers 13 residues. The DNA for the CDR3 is TGTGCCAGCCAGCCTAGCGGGATCAATGAGCAGTTCTTC. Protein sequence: CASQPSGINEQFF. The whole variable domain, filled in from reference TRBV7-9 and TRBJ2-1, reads DTGVSQNPRHKITKRGQNVTFRCDPISEHNRLYWYRQTLGQGPEFLTYFQNEAQLEKSRLLSDRFSAERPKGSFSTLEIQRTEQGDSAMYLCASQPSGINEQFFGPGTRLTVL.

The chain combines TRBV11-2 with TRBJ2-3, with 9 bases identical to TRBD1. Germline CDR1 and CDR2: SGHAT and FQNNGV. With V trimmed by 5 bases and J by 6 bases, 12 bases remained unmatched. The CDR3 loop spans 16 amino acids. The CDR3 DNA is TGTGCCAGCAGCCCACCTCCTTGGACAGGGGAGGATACGCAGTATTTT. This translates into CASSPPPWTGEDTQYF. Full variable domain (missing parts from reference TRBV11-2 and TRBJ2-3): EAGVAQSPRYKIIEKRQSVAFWCNPISGHATLYWYQQILGQGPKLLIQFQNNGVVDDSQLPKDRFSAERLKGVDSTLKIQPAKLEDSAVYLCASSPPPWTGEDTQYFGPGTRLTVL.

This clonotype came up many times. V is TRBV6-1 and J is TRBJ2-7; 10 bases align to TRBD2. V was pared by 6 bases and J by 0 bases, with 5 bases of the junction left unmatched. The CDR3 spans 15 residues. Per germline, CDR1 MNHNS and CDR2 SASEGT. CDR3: CASRVAGGTSYEQYV. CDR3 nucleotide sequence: TGTGCCAGCAGGGTAGCGGGGGGAACCTCCTACGAGCAGTACGTC.

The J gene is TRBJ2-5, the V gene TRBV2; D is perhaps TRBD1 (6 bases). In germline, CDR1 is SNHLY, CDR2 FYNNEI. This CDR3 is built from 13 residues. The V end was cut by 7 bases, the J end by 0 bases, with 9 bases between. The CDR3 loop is CASNGGYQETQYF. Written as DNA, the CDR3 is TGTGCCAGCAATGGGGGCTACCAAGAGACCCAGTACTTC.

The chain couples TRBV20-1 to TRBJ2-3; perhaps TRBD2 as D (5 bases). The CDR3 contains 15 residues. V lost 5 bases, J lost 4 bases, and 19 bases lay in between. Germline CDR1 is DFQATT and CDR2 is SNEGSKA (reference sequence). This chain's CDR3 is CSADLLESSSDTQYF. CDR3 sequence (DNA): TGCAGTGCTGACTTACTTGAGTCTAGCTCAGATACGCAGTATTTT.

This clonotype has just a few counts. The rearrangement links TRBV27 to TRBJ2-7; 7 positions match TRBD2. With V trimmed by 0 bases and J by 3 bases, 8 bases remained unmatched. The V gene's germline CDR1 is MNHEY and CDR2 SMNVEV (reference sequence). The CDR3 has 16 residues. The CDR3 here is CASSLSGVGGGYEQYV. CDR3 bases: TGTGCCAGCAGTTTATCAGGGGTTGGGGGGGGCTACGAGCAGTACGTC.

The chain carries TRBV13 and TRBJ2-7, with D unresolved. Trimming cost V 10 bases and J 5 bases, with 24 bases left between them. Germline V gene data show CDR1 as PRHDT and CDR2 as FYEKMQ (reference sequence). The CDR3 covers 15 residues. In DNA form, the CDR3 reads TGTGCCACCCGTATAATGGCCCCGTCTTGGCACGAGCAGTACGTC. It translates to CATRIMAPSWHEQYV.

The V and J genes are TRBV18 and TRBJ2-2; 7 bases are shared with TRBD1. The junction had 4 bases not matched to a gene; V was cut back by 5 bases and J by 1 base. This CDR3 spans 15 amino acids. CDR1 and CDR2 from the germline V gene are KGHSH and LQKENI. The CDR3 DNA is TGTGCCAGCTCAACAGGGGAAGTGAACACCGGGGAGCTGTTTTTT. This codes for CASSTGEVNTGELFF.

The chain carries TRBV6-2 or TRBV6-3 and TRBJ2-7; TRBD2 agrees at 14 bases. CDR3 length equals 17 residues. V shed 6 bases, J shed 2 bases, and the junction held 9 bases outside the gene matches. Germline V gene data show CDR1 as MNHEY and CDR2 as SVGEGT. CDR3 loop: CASSTEGTSGSTYEQYF. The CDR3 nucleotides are TGTGCCAGCAGCACTGAAGGGACTAGCGGGAGTACCTACGAGCAGTACTTC.

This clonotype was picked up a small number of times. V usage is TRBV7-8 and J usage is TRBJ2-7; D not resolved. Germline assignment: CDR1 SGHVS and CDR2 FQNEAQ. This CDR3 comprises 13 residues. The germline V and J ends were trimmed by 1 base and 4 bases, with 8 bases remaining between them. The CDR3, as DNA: TGTGCCAGCAGCTTAGAGGAGAGGTACGAGCAGTACGTC. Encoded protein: CASSLEERYEQYV.

CDR3 amino acids: CASSIREQPLHF. CDR3 nucleotide sequence: TGTGCCAGTAGTATAAGGGAGCAACCCCTCCACTTT. V usage is TRBV19 and J usage is TRBJ1-6, with D hard to call. The V gene's germline CDR1 is LNHDA and CDR2 SQIVND (reference sequence). There are 12 residues in the CDR3. The V end lost 2 bases, the J end lost 12 bases, and 8 bases lay between the germline ends.

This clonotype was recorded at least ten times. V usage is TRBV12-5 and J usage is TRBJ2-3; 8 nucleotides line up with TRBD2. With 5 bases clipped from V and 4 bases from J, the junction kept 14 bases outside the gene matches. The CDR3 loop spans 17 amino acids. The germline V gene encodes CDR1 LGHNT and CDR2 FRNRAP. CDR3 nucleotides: TGTGCTAGTGGTACCCTCCTGGAGCGGGGGCCGTCAGATACGCAGTATTTT. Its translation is CASGTLLERGPSDTQYF.

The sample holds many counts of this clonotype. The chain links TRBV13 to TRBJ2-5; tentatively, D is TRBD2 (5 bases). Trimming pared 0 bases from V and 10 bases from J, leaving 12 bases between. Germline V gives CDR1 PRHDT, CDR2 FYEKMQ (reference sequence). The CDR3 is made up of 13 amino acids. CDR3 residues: CASSLGGLRGQYF. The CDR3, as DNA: TGTGCCAGCAGCTTAGGCGGGCTCCGGGGCCAGTACTTC.

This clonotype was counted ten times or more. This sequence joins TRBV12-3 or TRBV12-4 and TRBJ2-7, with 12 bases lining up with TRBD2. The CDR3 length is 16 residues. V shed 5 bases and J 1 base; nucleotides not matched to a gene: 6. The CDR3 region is CASSPSGGGLSYEQYF. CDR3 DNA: TGTGCCAGCAGTCCTAGCGGGGGGGGGTTATCCTACGAGCAGTACTTC.